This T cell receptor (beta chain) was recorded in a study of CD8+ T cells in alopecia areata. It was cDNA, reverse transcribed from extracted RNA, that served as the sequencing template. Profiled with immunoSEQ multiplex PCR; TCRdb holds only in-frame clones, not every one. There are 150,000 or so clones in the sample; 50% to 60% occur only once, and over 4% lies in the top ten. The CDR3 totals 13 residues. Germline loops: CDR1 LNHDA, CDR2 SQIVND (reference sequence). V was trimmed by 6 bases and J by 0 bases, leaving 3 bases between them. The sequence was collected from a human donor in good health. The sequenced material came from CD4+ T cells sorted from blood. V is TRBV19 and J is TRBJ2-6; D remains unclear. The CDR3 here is CASRDSGANVLTF. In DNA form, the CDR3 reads TGTGCCAGTAGAGACTCTGGGGCCAACGTCCTGACTTTC. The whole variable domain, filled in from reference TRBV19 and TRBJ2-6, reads DGGITQSPKYLFRKEGQNVTLSCEQNLNHDAMYWYRQDPGQGLRLIYYSQIVNDFQKGDIAEGYSVSREKKESFPLTVTSAQKNPTAFYLCASRDSGANVLTFGAGSRLTVL.